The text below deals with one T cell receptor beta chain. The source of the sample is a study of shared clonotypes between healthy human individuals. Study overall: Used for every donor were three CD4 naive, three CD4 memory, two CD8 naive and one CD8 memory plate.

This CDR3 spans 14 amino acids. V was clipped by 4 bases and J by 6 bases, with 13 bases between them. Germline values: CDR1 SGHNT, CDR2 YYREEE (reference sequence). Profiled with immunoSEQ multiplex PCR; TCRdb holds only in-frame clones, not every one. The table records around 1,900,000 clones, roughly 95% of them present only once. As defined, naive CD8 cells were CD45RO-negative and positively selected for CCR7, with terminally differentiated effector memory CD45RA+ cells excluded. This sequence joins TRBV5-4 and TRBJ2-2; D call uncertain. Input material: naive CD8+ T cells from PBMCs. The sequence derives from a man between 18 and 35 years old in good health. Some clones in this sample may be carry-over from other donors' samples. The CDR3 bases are TGTGCCAGCAGCCCGACGTCCGGGCCCGGGGAGCTGTTTTTT. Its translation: CASSPTSGPGELFF. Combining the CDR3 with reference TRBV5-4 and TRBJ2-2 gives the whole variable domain ETGVTQSPTHLIKTRGQQVTLRCSSQSGHNTVSWYQQALGQGPQFIFQYYREEENGRGNFPPRFSGLQFPNYSSELNVNALELDDSALYLCASSPTSGPGELFFGEGSRLTVL.